This T cell receptor beta chain originates from a study of CD8+CD57+ T cells in acquired aplastic anemia. For the study at large: Each DNA sample taken from sorted CD4+ and CD8+ cells came to 3 to 4 ug on average.

Worth noting for this clonotype: Its target is not known.

Genomic DNA, the template, was used for profiling of the TCR beta VDJ and CDR3. Using its own MiXCR run on the reads, TCRdb lists one record per CDR3 protein. The sample lists about 160,000 distinct CDR3 sequences, 45% to 50% occurring once. This CDR3 has 14 residues. After removal of 5 bases from V and 2 bases from J, the junction contained 6 bases not matched to a gene. CDR1 is MGHDK, CDR2 SYGVNS, per germline. General study results and limits: Between patients and controls, about 30 CD8+ CDR3 sequences were found in common.

Before being chosen for sequencing, patients had shown CD8+CD57+ cell expansion by flow cytometry. Everyone among the patients had severe acquired aplastic anemia. The chain couples TRBV25-1 to TRBJ2-7; TRBD2 matches 7 bases. The receptor was isolated from a human donor with aplastic anemia. Sequencing was carried out using sorted CD4+, CD8+, or CD8+CD57+ T cells (not recorded which) from PBMCs. The CDR3 region has the DNA TGTGCCAGCAGTCCCCTGGGGGGGACCTACGAGCAGTACTTC. Translated, it gives CASSPLGGTYEQYF.